This T cell receptor beta chain was retrieved from a study of early T cells in non-severe SARS-CoV-2 infection. Germline CDR1 MNHNY, CDR2 SVGAGI (reference sequence). This CDR3 is built from 14 residues. MiXCR, applied by TCRdb to the 5' RACE reads, yields one record per CDR3 protein. The table has some 85,000 distinct CDR3 sequences, around 15% seen once. Study-level points and caveats: Private and CD4 specificities were missed by VDJdb matching, skewed to anti-spike CD8.

A word on this clonotype: As yet, its antigen is unknown. An end of the junction differs from the germline gene, which may be a read error.

Sequencing was performed on whole blood. This receptor was taken from an adult who was a healthcare worker with PCR-confirmed SARS-CoV-2 infection or an uninfected control (not recorded which). The chain joins TRBV6-6 to TRBJ2-1, with 7 bases identical to TRBD1. CDR3 nucleotide sequence: TGTGCCAGCCACAGGGGCCGCTCCCACAATGAGCAGTTCTTC. Translation: CASHRGRSHNEQFF.